Detailed here is one TCR beta chain. Its specific antigen is unknown. Per-nucleotide qualities are absent, and no much larger clonotype sits a single base away. Taken from cysteine to phenylalanine, the CDR3 has 11 residues. The entry retains the CDR3 DNA only, 33 bases that are in frame from base 1. V and J lose 7 bases and 8 bases, and a span of 11 bases separates them. CDR1 and CDR2 are read off the germline V gene as MDHEN and SYDVKM. The sample belongs to a study of T cell responses to AZD1222 COVID-19 vaccine (TCRdb year 2021). Background on the whole study: TCR sequencing was performed for 230 to 250 trial participants, of whom some 200 were given two doses of AZD1222 and some 26 were given two doses of MenACWY control vaccine. Trial participants were enrolled by age into subgroups of 18-55, 56-69 and 70-plus years, and around 150, 28 and 57 TCR-sequenced participants, respectively, were included in these subgroups.

The CDR3 regions of human TCRbeta chains were analyzed by immunosequencing. The authors' pipeline ran thus. TCRs in the repertoires were compared against a reference library of SARS-CoV-2-specific TCRs that had been generated with the MIRA antigen-specificity platform. Breadth was defined as the fraction of unique TCRs that were SARS-CoV-2-associated, and depth was defined as the fraction of total T cells that were SARS-CoV-2-associated. Using the MIRA data, each spike-specific TCR was mapped to the spike region that the TCR reacts to and placed in a CD4 or CD8 class. Log10-transformed breadth and depth values were compared by one-way ANOVA with Sidak's multiple comparisons tests. This immuneACCESS table, as held by TCRdb, lists in-frame sequences with V and J called but not all clones. Of the missing ones, under half trace to an unresolved V gene in checked studies; the others have no known cause. V, J and clone size derive from that table, while D and trimming were established from the DNA sequence. A total of approximately 89,000 clones appear in this sample, around 84% of them only once. Jointly, the top ten make up around 5.9% of the sample.

The sample's time point label, decoded: about 28 days (+/-7) after the second vaccine dose. AZD1222 recipients with second doses at about 4 weeks or about 12 weeks were pooled, because spike-specific TCR depth and breadth did not differ between schedules. The vaccinee samples were drawn from two UK trials, COV001 and COV002, one of which was a single-blind randomized controlled phase 2/3 trial testing AZD1222 (ChAdOx1 nCoV-19) in healthy adults. Trial participant PBMC samples were collected at day 0 and day 28 after the second dose for TCRbeta chain sequencing. The paper's findings and limits, for the study overall: Vaccine-associated CD4 TCRs spanned the whole spike protein, with dominant responses in regions 160-218 and 743-854. Reportedly, almost half of the unique spike-specific TCRs recognized epitopes lying outside the regions that are mutated in the B.1.351 and B.1.1.7 variants. Most participants were white British and females outnumbered males, and the authors suggested that clonal diversity may have been underestimated. Because no day 14 peak-response samples were available, repertoires were characterized only after the peak T cell response. Conclusions about previously exposed vaccinees are limited, since just 6 or 7 AZD1222 recipients were seropositive for SARS-CoV-2 at baseline. Spike-specific TCR breadth and depth rose significantly after two AZD1222 doses compared with day 0 and with MenACWY recipients. In the small 56-69-year group, the increase in depth fell short of significance, most likely because of low power.

The chain uses TRBV28 and TRBJ1-1; a tentative D match to TRBD1 spans 5 bases. This sequence originates from an adult who received the AZD1222 COVID-19 vaccine. Specimen: peripheral blood, collected 28 days after the second AZD1222 dose. The nucleotides read TGTGCCAGCATATCCCGGGACGAAGCTTTCTTT. Its coded protein is CASISRDEAFF. Reference TRBV28 and TRBJ1-1 proteins supply the regions before and after the CDR3; the full variable domain is: DVKVTQSSRYLVKRTGEKVFLECVQDMDHENMFWYRQDPGLGLRLIYFSYDVKMKEKGDIPEGYSVSREKKERFSLILESASTNQTSMYLCASISRDEAFFGQGTRLTVV.